The 30 T cell receptor beta chains below come from one sample, sequenced in a study of blood T cells in healthy people across ages. A J-beta primer mix and a sample-barcoded 5' primer were used in a second PCR of about 7 to 12 cycles. From the 5' RACE reads, TCRdb called clonotypes with MiXCR, one entry per CDR3 protein. The table records over 950,000 distinct CDR3 sequences, roughly 51% of them present only once. The specimen sequenced was blood. Source of these receptors: a woman aged 60-70 years in good health.

The rearrangement links TRBV5-1 to TRBJ2-5; D is uncertain. The CDR3 is 11 residues long. The V gene's germline CDR1 is SGHRS and CDR2 YFSETQ. V was trimmed by 4 bases and J by 6 bases, leaving 7 bases between them. CDR3 in amino acids: CASSLEKTQYF. The CDR3 region has the DNA TGCGCCAGCAGCCTAGAGAAGACCCAGTACTTC.

There are a few counts of this clonotype. The CDR3 here is CASSHGAAGRVAYNEQFF. CDR3 coding DNA: TGTGCCAGCAGCCATGGGGCCGCCGGGAGGGTAGCATACAATGAGCAGTTCTTC. The rearrangement uses TRBV16 and TRBJ2-1; 8 bases map to TRBD2. Germline V gene sequence: CDR1 KGHSY, CDR2 FQNENV. This CDR3 is 18 amino acids long. The trim removed 3 bases at V and 4 bases at J, leaving 14 bases unmatched. The full variable domain, completed using reference TRBV16 and TRBJ2-1, is GEEVAQTPKHLVRGEGQKAKLYCAPIKGHSYVFWYQQVLKNEFKFLISFQNENVFDETGMPKERFSAKCLPNSPCSLEIQATKLEDSAVYFCASSHGAAGRVAYNEQFFGPGTRLTVL.

There are a few counts of this clonotype. CDR3 sequence: CSVRGVNEQFF. DNA of the CDR3: TGCAGCGTTAGAGGGGTTAATGAGCAGTTCTTC. The V and J genes are TRBV29-1 and TRBJ2-1; perhaps D is TRBD1 or TRBD2 (5 bases each). Per the germline V gene, CDR1 is SQVTM and CDR2 is ANQGSEA. V was pared by 5 bases and J by 7 bases, with 9 bases between. The length of the CDR3 is 11 residues.

The chain joins TRBV7-3 to TRBJ2-1; the match to TRBD2 covers 7 bases. The J call may be wrong; the DNA end is better matched by TRBJ2-7. The CDR3 extends over 14 amino acids. Per the germline V gene, CDR1 is SGHTA and CDR2 is FQGTGA. The CDR3 loop is CASSLLAGVSEQYF. CDR3 DNA sequence: TGTGCCAGCAGCTTATTGGCGGGAGTTAGCGAGCAGTACTTC.

In its sample, this clonotype was seen a few times. This chain connects TRBV29-1 to TRBJ2-3, with TRBD2 matching 8 bases. J lost 4 bases, V lost 7 bases, and 4 bases had no gene match. This CDR3 is built from 12 residues. The germline CDR1 and CDR2 sequences are SQVTM and ANQGSEA. CDR3 DNA: TGCAGCGCCCTAGCGGGCGCAGATACGCAGTATTTT. Encoded protein: CSALAGADTQYF.

The chain recombines TRBV7-9 with TRBJ2-1, with 9 bases fitting TRBD2. The ends lost 1 base at V and 4 bases at J; junction bases unmatched: 2. The CDR3 length is 15 residues. The germline CDR1 and CDR2 sequences are SEHNR and FQNEAQ (reference sequence). CDR3 DNA: TGTGCCAGCAGCTTAGTTAGCGGGAGATACAATGAGCAGTTCTTC. Encoded protein: CASSLVSGRYNEQFF.

The chain has TRBV6-2 or TRBV6-3 and TRBJ1-1, with D possibly matching TRBD1 (6 bases). Germline values: CDR1 MNHEY, CDR2 SVGEGT. CDR3 length equals 15 residues. The ends were cut back, 2 bases at V and 1 base at J, with 11 bases in the middle. CDR3 DNA sequence: TGTGCCAGCAGTTACCGGGGGCTCGGGAACACTGAAGCTTTCTTT. Its protein product is CASSYRGLGNTEAFF.

The gene calls are TRBV28 and TRBJ2-1, with D possibly being TRBD2 (6 bases). Looked up from germline, CDR1 is MDHEN and CDR2 is SYDVKM. V was pared by 6 bases and J by 0 bases, with 24 bases between. This CDR3 is built from 19 residues. The chain's CDR3 is CASSQYSALDGSSYNEQFF. DNA for the CDR3: TGTGCCAGCAGCCAATATTCAGCCTTGGACGGGAGCTCCTACAATGAGCAGTTCTTC. The full variable domain, in which reference TRBV28 and TRBJ2-1 provide the parts outside the CDR3, is DVKVTQSSRYLVKRTGEKVFLECVQDMDHENMFWYRQDPGLGLRLIYFSYDVKMKEKGDIPEGYSVSREKKERFSLILESASTNQTSMYLCASSQYSALDGSSYNEQFFGPGTRLTVL.

A single count supports this clonotype. This CDR3 reads CASLGTGGNEKLFF. CDR3 sequence (DNA): TGTGCCAGCCTTGGGACAGGGGGTAATGAAAAACTGTTTTTT. The genes are TRBV6-1 and TRBJ1-4; TRBD1 matches at 11 bases. Germline V CDR1 and CDR2: MNHNS, SASEGT. The CDR3 extends over 14 amino acids. The V and J ends lost 8 bases and 4 bases, in that order; junction bases with no gene match: 3.

As regards this clonotype: At one end the junction does not follow the germline gene, possibly because of a read error. CDR3 nucleotide sequence: TGTGTCACCAGCAGAGAAGGGGAACTGTTTTTT. Its translation: CVTSREGELFF. The chain combines TRBV15 with TRBJ1-4; possibly TRBD1 for D (5 bases). CDR1 is LNHNV and CDR2 is YYDKDF in the germline V gene (reference sequence). The CDR3 is 11 residues long.

This rearrangement joins TRBV4-1 to TRBJ2-7, with a possible D match to TRBD2 (5 bases). The germline CDR1 and CDR2 sequences are MGHRA and YSYEKL. The CDR3 length is 15 residues. The germline V and J ends were trimmed by 3 bases and 5 bases, with 17 bases remaining between them. This CDR3 is CASSHITSRSDEQYF. Here the CDR3 DNA reads TGCGCCAGCAGCCATATTACTAGTCGTTCGGACGAGCAGTACTTC.

The chain has TRBV7-9 and TRBJ2-2, with D tentatively TRBD1 (6 bases). V was cut by 5 bases and J by 0 bases, with 10 bases left in between. The CDR3 loop spans 15 amino acids. Germline V gives CDR1 SEHNR, CDR2 FQNEAQ (reference sequence). The CDR3 sequence: CASSTGTTNTGELFF. CDR3 nucleotide sequence: TGTGCCAGCAGCACCGGGACAACGAACACCGGGGAGCTGTTTTTT.

CDR3 DNA sequence: TGTGCCACCAGCAGAGATCGGGGGACTGAAGCTTTCTTT. Amino acid sequence: CATSRDRGTEAFF. J is TRBJ1-1 and V is TRBV15; D perhaps matches TRBD1 (5 bases). Germline V lookup: CDR1 LNHNV, CDR2 YYDKDF (reference sequence). Trimming shortened V by 0 bases and J by 5 bases, and 7 bases separated the two germline ends. CDR3 length: 13 residues.

J is TRBJ1-1 and V is TRBV12-3 or TRBV12-4; no definite D call. V shed 5 bases and J shed 3 bases, with 10 bases lying between them. The CDR3 contains 13 residues. The CDR3, as DNA: TGTGCCAGCAGTCGGGGTTTCGACACTGAAGCTTTCTTT. This gives the protein CASSRGFDTEAFF.

The V call is TRBV29-1, the J call TRBJ2-1; D gene ambiguous. This CDR3 has 11 amino acids. The germline V and J ends were trimmed by 5 bases and 6 bases, with 8 bases remaining between them. CDR1 and CDR2 (germline): SQVTM, ANQGSEA. The CDR3 DNA sequence: TGCAGCGTTCAGGACGTCAATGAGCAGTTCTTC. Protein: CSVQDVNEQFF.

Only one count was recorded for this clonotype. The V call is TRBV20-1, the J call TRBJ2-1, with D uncertain. Germline CDR1 reads DFQATT; CDR2 reads SNEGSKA (reference sequence). The CDR3 consists of 13 residues. V lost 6 bases, J lost 0 bases, and 9 bases lay in between. CDR3 in DNA: TGCAGTGCCCCACCGTTCTCCTACAATGAGCAGTTCTTC. It yields the protein CSAPPFSYNEQFF.

This clonotype was counted only a few times. The V call is TRBV7-9, the J call TRBJ2-7; the D gene is possibly TRBD2 (6 bases). Looked up from germline, CDR1 is SEHNR and CDR2 is FQNEAQ (reference sequence). V was pared by 2 bases and J by 2 bases, with 16 bases between. The length of the CDR3 is 16 residues. CDR3 in amino acids: CASSLPVGTPTYEQYF. Here the CDR3 DNA reads TGTGCCAGCAGCTTACCCGTCGGGACTCCCACCTACGAGCAGTACTTC.

This chain uses TRBV6-2 or TRBV6-3 with TRBJ2-4, with 9 nucleotides matching TRBD1. Germline trimming cut 5 bases from V and 3 bases from J; bases unmatched to any gene: 5. The CDR3 is 15 residues long. Germline V gives CDR1 MNHEY, CDR2 SVGEGT. In DNA form, the CDR3 reads TGTGCCAGCAGTCGGACAGGGGTGATCAAAAACATTCAGTACTTC. Translation gives CASSRTGVIKNIQYF.

The chain employs TRBV23-1 and TRBJ2-7, with 8 bases that match TRBD1. TRBV23-1 is designated an ORF whose function remains uncertain. V gave up 4 bases and J gave up 2 bases; unmatched junction bases: 10. This CDR3 contains 16 residues. The CDR3 sequence: CASSPARGRNTYEQYF. The CDR3 nucleotides read TGCGCCAGCAGTCCGGCCAGGGGGCGAAACACCTACGAGCAGTACTTC.

Regarding this clonotype: Germline and junction disagree at one end, which may indicate a read error. The chain joins TRBV7-2 to TRBJ2-4, with D tentatively TRBD1 or TRBD2 (5 bases each). This CDR3 region has 18 residues. CDR1 and CDR2 (germline): SGHTA, FQGNSA. CDR3 sequence reads: CASSQSLDRALARNIQYF. The CDR3, as DNA: TGTGCCAGCAGCCAATCACTCGACAGAGCCCTAGCCAGAAACATTCAGTACTTC.

V usage is TRBV30 and J usage is TRBJ1-5, with D hard to call. CDR3 size: 14 residues. V lost 3 bases and J lost 7, with 16 bases in between. Germline V CDR1 and CDR2: GTSNPN, SVGIG (reference sequence). CDR3 amino acids: CAWRPSGRFQPQHF. The DNA of the CDR3 is TGTGCCTGGAGGCCATCGGGTAGGTTCCAGCCCCAGCATTTT.

Worth noting for this clonotype: The junction differs from germline at one of its ends, possibly a read error. CDR3 sequence reads: CASGRDRGPYERYF. The CDR3, as DNA: TGTGCCAGCGGCCGGGACAGGGGTCCCTACGAGCGGTACTTC. V is TRBV27 and J is TRBJ2-7; 10 bases agree with TRBD1. Per germline, CDR1 MNHEY and CDR2 SMNVEV (reference sequence). The CDR3 consists of 14 residues.

The chain links TRBV3-1 to TRBJ2-7; 7 bases line up with TRBD1. This CDR3 region has 14 residues. Germline V lookup: CDR1 LGHDT, CDR2 YNNKEL (reference sequence). With 3 bases clipped from V and 6 bases from J, the junction kept 8 bases outside the gene matches. The DNA for the CDR3 is TGTGCCAGCAGCCACCGACAGGGAATAGGCGAGCAGTACTTC. Its protein is CASSHRQGIGEQYF.

The V and J genes are TRBV12-3 or TRBV12-4 and TRBJ1-2; no clear D. Trimming removed 3 bases from V and 2 bases from J, with 7 bases in between. This CDR3 contains 13 residues. CDR3 in amino acids: CASSFLQNYGYTF. The CDR3 DNA sequence: TGTGCCAGCAGTTTTCTCCAGAACTATGGCTACACCTTC.

This chain connects TRBV20-1 to TRBJ2-7; D remains ambiguous. V was clipped by 5 bases and J by 0 bases, with 11 bases between them. Germline V gene data show CDR1 as DFQATT and CDR2 as SNEGSKA (reference sequence). The CDR3 consists of 13 residues. CDR3 region: CSAPKLGSYEQYF. Written as DNA, the CDR3 is TGCAGTGCTCCGAAACTGGGCTCCTACGAGCAGTACTTC.

The V gene is TRBV28, the J gene TRBJ1-5, with D possibly matching TRBD1 (6 bases). This CDR3 has 18 amino acids. V lost 2 bases and J 6 bases, leaving 23 bases between the germline ends. Germline values: CDR1 MDHEN, CDR2 SYDVKM. CDR3 sequence: CASSLRGGGPLGSQPQHF. The CDR3 bases are TGTGCCAGCAGTTTAAGGGGTGGGGGCCCTTTGGGGTCTCAGCCCCAGCATTTT.

A remark on this clonotype: A much more abundant neighbour one base away suggests this may be a read error. J is TRBJ2-3 and V is TRBV29-1; D not certain. Germline V gene sequence: CDR1 SQVTM, CDR2 ANQGSEA. The CDR3 runs 12 residues. V lost 4 bases and J lost 2, with 7 bases in between. In DNA, the CDR3 is TGCAGCGTTGTTGTAGCCACAGATACGCAGTATTTT. Translated: CSVVVATDTQYF.

This chain links TRBV27 with TRBJ1-1; 7 nucleotides agree with TRBD1. The CDR3 covers 14 residues. Germline values: CDR1 MNHEY, CDR2 SMNVEV (reference sequence). V lost 6 bases, J lost 10 bases, and 14 bases stayed unmatched. As DNA, the CDR3 is TGTGCCAGCAGCCCAGACAGGGTGGGGACTCCAGCTTTCTTT. Translated: CASSPDRVGTPAFF.

This clonotype was counted between two and nine times. CDR3 sequence reads: CASSPGRLAGVFSYEQYF. CDR3 in DNA: TGTGCCAGCAGCCCGGGTAGGCTAGCGGGAGTGTTCTCCTACGAGCAGTACTTC. The chain combines TRBV7-2 with TRBJ2-7; TRBD2 matches at 10 bases. After removal of 5 bases from V and 0 bases from J, the junction contained 13 bases not matched to a gene. CDR3 length: 18 residues. Germline loops: CDR1 SGHTA, CDR2 FQGNSA.

This clonotype was seen a handful of times. The chain has TRBV7-2 and TRBJ2-3, with 7 positions matching TRBD1. CDR3 length: 16 residues. Germline values: CDR1 SGHTA, CDR2 FQGNSA. V lost 0 bases and J lost 2; bases outside the gene matches: 5. The CDR3 is CASSLAIDRATDTQYF. The CDR3 coding sequence is TGTGCCAGCAGCTTAGCCATAGACAGGGCCACAGATACGCAGTATTTT.